The next 26 T cell receptor beta chains were all read from a single sample in a study of beta chain features in type 1 diabetes. Sequencing targeted expressed TCRB transcripts, as all isolated RNA had been reverse transcribed. Assay used: immunoSEQ multiplex PCR; TCRdb lists only in-frame clones, some missing. The sample carries approximately 470,000 clones, 30% recorded once. The sample comprised naive CD4+ T cells from blood. These receptors were collected from a man aged 18 to 29 in good health.

In its sample, this clone was seen a few times. This rearrangement joins TRBV2 to TRBJ2-3, with 7 bases that match TRBD2. J lost 3 bases, V lost 2 bases, and 8 bases had no gene match. CDR3 length: 16 residues. CDR1 is SNHLY and CDR2 is FYNNEI in the germline V gene. The CDR3: CASSERGSIVTDTQYF. DNA for the CDR3: TGTGCCAGCAGTGAACGCGGGAGCATTGTTACAGATACGCAGTATTTT. The full variable domain, its missing parts supplied by reference TRBV2 and TRBJ2-3, is EPEVTQTPSHQVTQMGQEVILRCVPISNHLYFYWYRQILGQKVEFLVSFYNNEISEKSEIFDDQFSVERPDGSNFTLKIRSTKLEDSAMYFCASSERGSIVTDTQYFGPGTRLTVL.

The gene calls are TRBV30 and TRBJ2-1; unclear D gene. V gave up 3 bases and J gave up 2 bases, with 17 bases separating them. Germline values: CDR1 GTSNPN, CDR2 SVGIG (reference sequence). The CDR3 has 16 residues. CDR3 DNA: TGTGCCTGGAGCATATTCGGAATAAACCCCTACAATGAGCAGTTCTTC. This translates into CAWSIFGINPYNEQFF. The entire variable domain, with the rest obtained from reference TRBV30 and TRBJ2-1, is as follows: SQTIHQWPATLVQPVGSPLSLECTVEGTSNPNLYWYRQAAGRGLQLLFYSVGIGQISSEVPQNLSASRPQDRQFILSSKKLLLSDSGFYLCAWSIFGINPYNEQFFGPGTRLTVL.

J is TRBJ2-1 and V is TRBV7-2; a possible D gene is TRBD1 (5 bases). V was cut by 5 bases and J by 11 bases, with 10 bases left in between. This CDR3 region has 11 residues. Germline V lookup: CDR1 SGHTA, CDR2 FQGNSA. CDR3 DNA sequence: TGTGCCAGCAGCCCTGACAGAAAGCAGTTCTTC. Translating gives CASSPDRKQFF.

V gene TRBV5-4 combines with J gene TRBJ2-3; TRBD2 might be the D (6 bases). Deletions cut 1 base from V and 2 bases from J, with 14 bases between. The CDR3 is 16 amino acids. Germline V gene sequence: CDR1 SGHNT, CDR2 YYREEE (reference sequence). CDR3 protein: CASSLSQAGHTDTQYF. CDR3 nucleotides: TGTGCCAGCAGCTTGAGCCAAGCGGGCCACACAGATACGCAGTATTTT.

V and J are TRBV18 and TRBJ2-1; TRBD2 is a possible D gene (5 bases). Germline-derived CDR1 and CDR2 are KGHSH and LQKENI. The CDR3 has 16 residues. Trimming left V 0 bases short and J 0 bases short, with 9 bases between. Here the CDR3 reads CASSPPFGGSYNEQFF. The CDR3 nucleotides read TGTGCCAGCTCACCACCCTTCGGAGGCTCCTACAATGAGCAGTTCTTC.

The V and J genes are TRBV7-8 and TRBJ2-2; D ambiguous. The germline V gene encodes CDR1 SGHVS and CDR2 FQNEAQ. The CDR3 is 15 residues long. Between the trimmed V and J ends, which lost 1 base and 1 base, there was a span of 7 bases. In nucleotides, the CDR3 is TGTGCCAGCAGCTTAGAACGGATGAACACCGGGGAGCTGTTTTTT. As protein: CASSLERMNTGELFF.

This clone showed up just a few times. The chain combines TRBV30 with TRBJ2-1; 16 bases align to TRBD2. CDR3 length: 17 residues. Trimming took 8 bases from V and 2 from J; bases not matched to a gene: 9. Germline assignment: CDR1 GTSNPN and CDR2 SVGIG (reference sequence). The DNA of the CDR3 is TGTGCCGGTTCCGGGACTAGCGGGAGGGGGGCCTACAATGAGCAGTTCTTC. Amino acids: CAGSGTSGRGAYNEQFF.

In the case of this clone: Other nucleotide sequences from this sample produce the same CDR3. The chain joins TRBV29-1 to TRBJ2-3; 7 nucleotides match TRBD2. There are 12 residues in the CDR3. V lost 6 bases to trimming and J lost 1 base; unmatched junction nucleotides: 1. The V gene's germline CDR1 is SQVTM and CDR2 ANQGSEA. The CDR3 sequence is CSVTSGTDTQYF. For the CDR3, the DNA is TGCAGCGTCACTAGCGGCACAGATACGCAGTATTTT.

The chain combines TRBV10-3 with TRBJ2-1, with D perhaps TRBD2 (6 bases). Looked up from germline, CDR1 is ENHRY and CDR2 is SYGVKD. The CDR3 is made up of 14 amino acids. Trimming took 8 bases from V and 1 from J, leaving 12 bases between them. The chain's CDR3 is CAIGLGTSYNEQFF. In nucleotides, the CDR3 is TGTGCCATCGGGCTAGGGACTTCCTACAATGAGCAGTTCTTC.

This clone was detected a few times. This sequence joins TRBV2 and TRBJ1-1, with TRBD1 matching 7 bases. CDR3 size: 13 residues. Germline V CDR1 and CDR2: SNHLY, FYNNEI. V shed 5 bases and J 1 base; nucleotides not matched to a gene: 1. CDR3 sequence: CASSRQGNTEAFF. As DNA, the CDR3 is TGTGCCAGCAGTAGACAGGGGAACACTGAAGCTTTCTTT. Variable domain in full (rest from reference TRBV2 and TRBJ1-1): EPEVTQTPSHQVTQMGQEVILRCVPISNHLYFYWYRQILGQKVEFLVSFYNNEISEKSEIFDDQFSVERPDGSNFTLKIRSTKLEDSAMYFCASSRQGNTEAFFGQGTRLTVV.

V usage is TRBV28 and J usage is TRBJ2-7; D is possibly TRBD2 (5 bases). V shed 2 bases and J shed 5 bases, with 10 bases lying between them. Germline V gene lookup returns CDR1 MDHEN and CDR2 SYDVKM. The CDR3 is 13 residues long. CDR3 DNA: TGTGCCAGCAGTTTACCAGGAGCGGACGAGCAGTACTTC. As protein: CASSLPGADEQYF.

The chain carries TRBV23-1 and TRBJ2-1; D is perhaps TRBD1 (5 bases). TRBV23-1 is recorded as an ORF, its role being uncertain. V gave up 1 base and J gave up 5 bases, with 24 bases separating them. This CDR3 region has 19 residues. CDR3 loop: CASSQLDPRAPASHNEQFF. In DNA form, the CDR3 reads TGCGCCAGCAGTCAATTGGACCCCAGGGCCCCAGCATCCCACAATGAGCAGTTCTTC.

This clone was recorded a few times. The rearrangement uses TRBV5-1 and TRBJ2-1; 8 nucleotides agree with TRBD2. J lost 0 bases, V lost 3 bases, and 8 bases had no gene match. CDR1 is SGHRS and CDR2 is YFSETQ in the germline V gene. This CDR3 spans 17 amino acids. CDR3 in DNA: TGCGCCAGCAGCTCTGGAAGCGGGAGTCCCTCCTACAATGAGCAGTTCTTC. This gives the protein CASSSGSGSPSYNEQFF.

This rearrangement joins TRBV10-3 to TRBJ2-3; no clear D. The germline V gene has CDR1 ENHRY and CDR2 SYGVKD. V dropped 0 bases and J dropped 14 bases, with 12 bases sitting between them. The CDR3 totals 12 residues. The CDR3 spells CAISESRSSPYF. DNA of the CDR3: TGTGCCATCAGTGAGTCAAGGAGCTCTCCGTATTTT.

There are a few counts of this clone. The genes are TRBV28 and TRBJ2-1; 7 positions match TRBD2. The CDR3 extends over 15 amino acids. V gave up 5 bases and J gave up 0 bases; unmatched junction bases: 4. Germline CDR1 and CDR2: MDHEN and SYDVKM. Written as DNA, the CDR3 is TGTGCCAGCAGTCTCCTAGCGGCCTCCTACAATGAGCAGTTCTTC. This encodes CASSLLAASYNEQFF. Supplemented by reference TRBV28 and TRBJ2-1, the full variable domain reads DVKVTQSSRYLVKRTGEKVFLECVQDMDHENMFWYRQDPGLGLRLIYFSYDVKMKEKGDIPEGYSVSREKKERFSLILESASTNQTSMYLCASSLLAASYNEQFFGPGTRLTVL.

This clone showed up just a few times. The V and J genes are TRBV30 and TRBJ2-1; possibly TRBD2 for D (6 bases). V lost 0 bases and J 13 bases, leaving 16 bases between the germline ends. The CDR3 has 13 residues. CDR1 and CDR2 (germline): GTSNPN, SVGIG (reference sequence). The CDR3 DNA sequence: TGTGCCTGGAGTGTCGGAGGGTTTGGGCAACAGTTCTTC. Amino acid sequence: CAWSVGGFGQQFF.

In its sample, this clone was seen a few times. The V and J genes are TRBV18 and TRBJ2-7; no reliable D call. CDR1 KGHSH and CDR2 LQKENI come from the germline V gene. V lost 5 bases, J lost 3 bases, and 2 bases lay in between. CDR3 length: 10 amino acids. The chain's CDR3 is CASSCYEQYF. The CDR3 DNA follows: TGTGCCAGCTCATGCTACGAGCAGTACTTC.

The V gene is TRBV6-1, the J gene TRBJ2-5, with D tentatively TRBD2 (6 bases). V was cut by 7 bases and J by 5 bases, with 14 bases left in between. Germline CDR1 MNHNS, CDR2 SASEGT. CDR3 length equals 13 residues. The DNA for the CDR3 is TGTGCCAGCACCCCGGGGGTCAGGGAGACCCAGTACTTC. It is translated as CASTPGVRETQYF.

The CDR3 reads CASSETYQSVDTQYF. The CDR3 nucleotides read TGTGCCAGCAGTGAAACATACCAGTCAGTGGATACGCAGTATTTT. The chain carries TRBV6-1 and TRBJ2-3; D remains ambiguous. Trimming took off 2 bases at V and 6 bases at J, with 15 bases between the two ends. This CDR3 is built from 15 residues. Germline V CDR1 and CDR2: MNHNS, SASEGT.

The CDR3 DNA reads TGTGCCAGCAGCGTAGGGGGCCGGGTCACAGATACGCAGTATTTT. Protein product: CASSVGGRVTDTQYF. The chain employs TRBV9 and TRBJ2-3, with D possibly TRBD1 on 5 matching bases. Trimming left V 0 bases short and J 2 bases short, with 10 bases between. The CDR3 contains 15 residues. Germline lookup yields CDR1 SGDLS and CDR2 YYNGEE.

The gene calls are TRBV15 and TRBJ1-2; D might be TRBD1 (5 bases). The CDR3 loop spans 15 amino acids. CDR1 LNHNV and CDR2 YYDKDF come from the germline V gene (reference sequence). Trimming cost V 0 bases and J 8 bases, with 16 bases left between them. This chain's CDR3 is CATSRDRGQGGGYTF. Here the CDR3 DNA reads TGTGCCACCAGCAGAGATCGAGGGCAGGGAGGCGGCTACACCTTC. The full variable domain, rest sourced from reference TRBV15 and TRBJ1-2, is DAMVIQNPRYQVTQFGKPVTLSCSQTLNHNVMYWYQQKSSQAPKLLFHYYDKDFNNEADTPDNFQSRRPNTSFCFLDIRSPGLGDTAMYLCATSRDRGQGGGYTFGSGTRLTVV.

The chain uses TRBV30 and TRBJ1-1; D unresolved. The CDR3 covers 13 residues. Germline CDR1 is GTSNPN and CDR2 is SVGIG (reference sequence). Trimming left V 0 bases short and J 3 bases short, with 8 bases between. CDR3 residues: CAWSVRAYTEAFF. In DNA, the CDR3 is TGTGCCTGGAGTGTACGGGCCTACACTGAAGCTTTCTTT.

This chain links TRBV5-1 with TRBJ2-5; no reliable D call. V shed 0 bases and J shed 1 base, with 10 bases lying between them. From germline, CDR1 is SGHRS and CDR2 YFSETQ. The CDR3 is made up of 15 amino acids. CDR3 bases: TGCGCCAGCAGCTTGGTTCCGGGCGGCCAAGAGACCCAGTACTTC. Translating gives CASSLVPGGQETQYF.

This clone was found a few times. The chain has TRBV29-1 and TRBJ2-1; D possibly corresponds to TRBD1 (6 bases). The CDR3 runs to 13 residues. Germline CDR1 is SQVTM and CDR2 is ANQGSEA. Trimming stripped 6 bases from V and 0 bases from J, with 9 bases between. CDR3 DNA: TGCAGCGTCCGGACAGTCTCCTACAATGAGCAGTTCTTC. Its protein is CSVRTVSYNEQFF.

For this clone: Within the sample, other DNA sequences also encode this same CDR3. The chain links TRBV29-1 to TRBJ2-5; D gene ambiguous. V dropped 7 bases and J dropped 3 bases, with 6 bases sitting between them. Germline CDR1 is SQVTM and CDR2 is ANQGSEA. The CDR3 consists of 10 residues. The DNA for the CDR3 is TGCAGCGGAACTGAAGAGACCCAGTACTTC. Residues: CSGTEETQYF.

This chain uses TRBV4-3 with TRBJ2-2; TRBD1 might be the D (6 bases). The CDR3 consists of 17 residues. Germline CDR1 reads LGHNA; CDR2 reads YSLEER. Deletions cut 0 bases from V and 2 bases from J, with 13 bases between. CDR3 bases: TGCGCCAGCAGCCAAGAAGGCCAGGGGCTAAACACCGGGGAGCTGTTTTTT. Amino acid sequence: CASSQEGQGLNTGELFF.